Listed below are T cell receptor beta chains from one sample, sequenced in a study of shared T cell receptors in the human thymus. Sequenced by immunoSEQ multiplex PCR; TCRdb stores in-frame clones only, minus some. This sample yields some 700,000 clones, of which approximately 90% are seen a single time; around 0.01% belongs to the top ten. The same sample was also used in a study of human thymus T cells.

Material: thymocytes. These receptors originate from a boy in the first two years of life with a congenital heart defect. Each CDR3 is given with its conserved first and last residue. Fields, in order: V gene, clone size, J gene, D gene, CDR3 DNA, CDR3 protein. A D gene is named only where the DNA matches it firmly. Rows give clone size only sometimes, using once, few, many, or a class for an expanded clone.

TRBV5-8	few	TRBJ2-4	.	TGTGCCAGCAGTTACCCGGACTTTGGCAAAAACATTCAGTACTTC	CASSYPDFGKNIQYF
TRBV11-2	.	TRBJ2-4	.	TGTGCCAGCAGCTTAGACCGCGTAGCCAAAAACATTCAGTACTTC	CASSLDRVAKNIQYF
TRBV15	.	TRBJ2-3	TRBD2	TGTGCCACCAGCGGTGCCCGGCCACCCCAAACAGCGGGAGGGCCGGATACGCAGTATTTT	CATSGARPPQTAGGPDTQYF
TRBV7-2	.	TRBJ1-4	.	TGTGCCAGCAGCTCTGGACAGAGGTCTCATGAAAAACTGTTTTTT	CASSSGQRSHEKLFF
TRBV29-1	.	TRBJ2-6	TRBD1	TGCAGCCCACAGCCCCCGGGACAGGGCTCTGGGGCCAACGTCCTGACTTTC	CSPQPPGQGSGANVLTF
TRBV9	.	TRBJ2-1	TRBD2	TGTGCCAGCAGTTATAGCGGGAGGGGCTCCTACAATGAGCAGTTCTTC	CASSYSGRGSYNEQFF
TRBV15	.	TRBJ2-1	TRBD2	TGTGCCACCAGCAGAGTACTAGCGGGAGAAATCGATCGGTGGAATGAGCAGTTCTTC	CATSRVLAGEIDRWNEQFF
TRBV4-1	.	TRBJ2-7	TRBD2	TGCGCCAGCAGCCAAGGGGAAGGGAGACTAGCGCTCGAGCAGTACTTC	CASSQGEGRLALEQYF
TRBV6-5	.	TRBJ2-7	TRBD1	TGTGCCAGCAGCCCCCGGGACAGGGTGAACGAGCAGTACTTC	CASSPRDRVNEQYF
TRBV6-6	few	TRBJ1-1	.	TGTGCCAGCAGTTTGCACCGAAGTACAGGGAACACTGAAGCTTTCTTT	CASSLHRSTGNTEAFF
TRBV7-9	.	TRBJ2-6	.	TGTGCCAGCAGCTTGTGGGGGGGGCGAGGGGCCAACGTCCTGACTTTC	CASSLWGGRGANVLTF
TRBV5-8	.	TRBJ2-3	.	TGTGCCAACCACAGGGTCCAACAGGCAGATACGCAGTATTTT	CANHRVQQADTQYF
TRBV4-2	.	TRBJ1-2	.	TGTGCCAGCAGCCACGCTCAGGGCGGCTATGGCTACACCTTC	CASSHAQGGYGYTF
TRBV19	.	TRBJ2-2	.	TGTGCCAGTAGGAAGGGGCAGGGGGGGGAGCTGTTTTTT	CASRKGQGGELFF
TRBV7-6	.	TRBJ2-3	TRBD2	TGTGCCAGCAGCTTAAAGCGGGGGGTCACGACAGATACGCAGTATTTT	CASSLKRGVTTDTQYF
TRBV9	.	TRBJ1-4	.	TGTGCCAGCAGCGTAGAGACAGGTACTAATGAAAAACTGTTTTTT	CASSVETGTNEKLFF
TRBV4-1	.	TRBJ1-4	.	TGCGCCAGCAGCCAAGATAGGGGGACAACTAATGAAAAACTGTTTTTT	CASSQDRGTTNEKLFF
TRBV11-2	.	TRBJ2-7	TRBD1	TGTGCCAGCAGCTCATACAGGGGGCCCGGGTACGAGCAGTACTTC	CASSSYRGPGYEQYF
TRBV21-1	.	TRBJ2-3	.	TGTGCCAGCAGACCCTTAGCGGGAGTCCGGACAGATACGCAGTATTTT	CASRPLAGVRTDTQYF
TRBV10-1	.	TRBJ2-5	TRBD2	TGCGCCAGCAGTGGCCAGCGGGAGGGACAAGAGACCCAGTACTTC	CASSGQREGQETQYF
TRBV5-6	.	TRBJ1-2	.	TGTGCCAGCAGCTCGGTTTGGCTAAGGAGCGGCTATGGCTACACCTTC	CASSSVWLRSGYGYTF
TRBV5-1	.	TRBJ2-5	TRBD2	TGCGCCAGCAGCTTGGACGGCGTTAGCGGGAGAACCTCCGGCGAAGAGACCCAGTACTTC	CASSLDGVSGRTSGEETQYF
TRBV6-5	.	TRBJ1-1	.	TGTGCCAGCAGGAAAACAGGGAACACTGAAGCTTTCTTT	CASRKTGNTEAFF
TRBV2	.	TRBJ2-3	TRBD2	TGTGCCAGCAGTGGGGGGCTAGCGGGAGATACGCAGTATTTT	CASSGGLAGDTQYF
TRBV28	once	TRBJ1-5	.	TGTGCCAGCAGTTTACCCTGGGACACCTTAAACAATCAGCCCCAGCATTTT	CASSLPWDTLNNQPQHF
TRBV29-1	.	TRBJ2-2	.	TGCAGCGCCCGATGGGGGCAAGGGGGAAACACCGGGGAGCTGTTTTTT	CSARWGQGGNTGELFF
TRBV11-2	.	TRBJ2-7	TRBD1	TGTGCCAGCAGCTGGGATGGACAGGCCGACTACGAGCAGTACTTC	CASSWDGQADYEQYF
TRBV27	.	TRBJ2-5	.	TGTGCCAGCAGTAAAATACAGGTGGGGCAAGAGACCCAGTACTTC	CASSKIQVGQETQYF